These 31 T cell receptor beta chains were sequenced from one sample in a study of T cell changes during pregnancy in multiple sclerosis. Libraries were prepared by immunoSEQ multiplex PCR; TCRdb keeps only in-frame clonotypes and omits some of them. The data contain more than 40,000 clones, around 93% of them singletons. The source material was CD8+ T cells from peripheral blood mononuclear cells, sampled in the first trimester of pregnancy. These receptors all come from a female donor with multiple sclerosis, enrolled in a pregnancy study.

The CDR3 nucleotides are TGTGCCAGCAGAGAAACAGGATACAATGAGCAGTTCTTC. Translation gives CASRETGYNEQFF. The chain uses TRBV7-9 and TRBJ2-1; TRBD1 might be the D (5 bases). Germline V CDR1 and CDR2: SEHNR, FQNEAQ (reference sequence). Trimming pared 6 bases from V and 4 bases from J, leaving 10 bases between. This CDR3 region has 13 residues.

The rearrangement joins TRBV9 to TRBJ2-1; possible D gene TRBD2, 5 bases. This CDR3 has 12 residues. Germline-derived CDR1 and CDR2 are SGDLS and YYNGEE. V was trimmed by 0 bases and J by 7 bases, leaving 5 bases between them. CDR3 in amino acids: CASSVAGNEQFF. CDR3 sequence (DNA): TGTGCCAGCAGCGTAGCGGGGAATGAGCAGTTCTTC. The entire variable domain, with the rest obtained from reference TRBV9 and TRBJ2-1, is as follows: DSGVTQTPKHLITATGQRVTLRCSPRSGDLSVYWYQQSLDQGLQFLIQYYNGEERAKGNILERFSAQQFPDLHSELNLSSLELGDSALYFCASSVAGNEQFFGPGTRLTVL.

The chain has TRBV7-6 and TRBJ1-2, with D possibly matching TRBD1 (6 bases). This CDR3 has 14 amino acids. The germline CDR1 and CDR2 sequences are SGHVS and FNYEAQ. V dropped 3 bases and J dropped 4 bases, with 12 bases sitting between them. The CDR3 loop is CASSLRGPSYGYTF. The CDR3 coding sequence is TGTGCCAGCAGCTTGCGGGGGCCCTCCTATGGCTACACCTTC.

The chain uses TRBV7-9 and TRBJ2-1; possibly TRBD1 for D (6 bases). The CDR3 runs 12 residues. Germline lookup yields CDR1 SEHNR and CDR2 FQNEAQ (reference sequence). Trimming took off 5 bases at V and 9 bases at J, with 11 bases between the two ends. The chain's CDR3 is CASSIQGTEQFF. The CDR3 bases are TGTGCCAGCAGCATACAGGGCACTGAGCAGTTCTTC.

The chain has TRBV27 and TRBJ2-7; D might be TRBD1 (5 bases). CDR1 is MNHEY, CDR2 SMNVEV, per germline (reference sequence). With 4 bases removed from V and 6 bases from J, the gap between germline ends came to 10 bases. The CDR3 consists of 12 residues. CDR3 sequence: CASSSWGGEQYF. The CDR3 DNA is TGTGCCAGCAGTTCGTGGGGCGGCGAGCAGTACTTC.

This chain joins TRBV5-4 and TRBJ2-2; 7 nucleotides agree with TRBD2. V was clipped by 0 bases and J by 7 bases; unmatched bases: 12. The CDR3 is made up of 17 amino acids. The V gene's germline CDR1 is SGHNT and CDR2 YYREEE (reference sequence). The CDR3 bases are TGTGCCAGCAGCTTGGTAGGCGGGGGAGCCTCTGGCGGGGAGCTGTTTTTT. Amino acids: CASSLVGGGASGGELFF.

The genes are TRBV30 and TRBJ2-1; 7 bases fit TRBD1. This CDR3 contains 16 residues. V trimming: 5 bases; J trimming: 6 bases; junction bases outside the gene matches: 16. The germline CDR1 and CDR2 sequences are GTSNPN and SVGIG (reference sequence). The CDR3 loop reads CAWHPPRQGALNEQFF. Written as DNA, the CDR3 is TGTGCCTGGCACCCCCCACGACAGGGCGCTCTCAATGAGCAGTTCTTC.

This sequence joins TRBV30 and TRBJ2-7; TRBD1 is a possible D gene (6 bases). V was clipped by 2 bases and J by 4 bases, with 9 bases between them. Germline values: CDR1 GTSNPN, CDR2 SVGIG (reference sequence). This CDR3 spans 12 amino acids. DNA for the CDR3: TGTGCCTGGAGTAGCCAGGGGTACGAGCAGTACTTC. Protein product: CAWSSQGYEQYF.

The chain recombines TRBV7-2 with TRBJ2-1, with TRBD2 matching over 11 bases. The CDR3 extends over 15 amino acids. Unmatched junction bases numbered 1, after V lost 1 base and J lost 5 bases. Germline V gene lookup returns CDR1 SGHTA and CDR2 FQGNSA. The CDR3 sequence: CASSLVAGGNNEQFF. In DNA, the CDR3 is TGTGCCAGCAGCTTAGTAGCGGGAGGGAACAATGAGCAGTTCTTC.

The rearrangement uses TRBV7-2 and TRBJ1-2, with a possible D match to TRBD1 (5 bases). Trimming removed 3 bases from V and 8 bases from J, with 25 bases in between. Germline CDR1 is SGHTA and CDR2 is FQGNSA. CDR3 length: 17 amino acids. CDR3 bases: TGTGCCAGCAGCTTGGACGGCGATGGGGGGGTAGGCGCGGGCTACACCTTC. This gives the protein CASSLDGDGGVGAGYTF. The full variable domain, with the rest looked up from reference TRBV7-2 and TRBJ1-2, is GAGVSQSPSNKVTEKGKDVELRCDPISGHTALYWYRQSLGQGLEFLIYFQGNSAPDKSGLPSDRFSAERTGGSVSTLTIQRTQQEDSAVYLCASSLDGDGGVGAGYTFGSGTRLTVV.

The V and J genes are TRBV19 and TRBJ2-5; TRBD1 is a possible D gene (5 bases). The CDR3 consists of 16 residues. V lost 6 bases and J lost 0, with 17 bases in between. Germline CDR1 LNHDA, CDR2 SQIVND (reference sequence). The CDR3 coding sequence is TGTGCCAGTAGATCCCTCAGACAGCAGCACCAAGAGACCCAGTACTTC. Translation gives CASRSLRQQHQETQYF.

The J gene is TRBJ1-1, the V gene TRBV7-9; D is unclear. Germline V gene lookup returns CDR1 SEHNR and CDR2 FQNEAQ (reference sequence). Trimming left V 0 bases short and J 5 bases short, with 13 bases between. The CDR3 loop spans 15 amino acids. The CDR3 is CASSLATRFNTEAFF. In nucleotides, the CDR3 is TGTGCCAGCAGCTTAGCTACCCGGTTTAATACTGAAGCTTTCTTT.

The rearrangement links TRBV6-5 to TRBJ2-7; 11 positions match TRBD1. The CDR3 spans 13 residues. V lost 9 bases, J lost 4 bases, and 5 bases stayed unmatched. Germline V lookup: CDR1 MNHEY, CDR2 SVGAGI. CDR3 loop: CASLGQGAYEQYF. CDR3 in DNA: TGTGCCAGTCTCGGACAGGGGGCGTACGAGCAGTACTTC.

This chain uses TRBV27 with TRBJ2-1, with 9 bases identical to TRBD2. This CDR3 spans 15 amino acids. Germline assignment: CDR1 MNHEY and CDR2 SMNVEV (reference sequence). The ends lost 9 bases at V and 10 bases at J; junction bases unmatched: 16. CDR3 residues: CASAPGASGEREQFF. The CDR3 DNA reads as TGTGCCAGTGCCCCGGGGGCTAGCGGGGAGAGAGAGCAGTTCTTC.

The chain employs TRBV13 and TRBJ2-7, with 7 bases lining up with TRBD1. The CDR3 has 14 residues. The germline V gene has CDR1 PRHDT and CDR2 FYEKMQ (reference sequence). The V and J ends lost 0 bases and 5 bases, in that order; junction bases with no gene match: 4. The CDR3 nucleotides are TGTGCCAGCAGCTTAGGGCAGGGGGACCACGAGCAGTACTTC. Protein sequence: CASSLGQGDHEQYF.

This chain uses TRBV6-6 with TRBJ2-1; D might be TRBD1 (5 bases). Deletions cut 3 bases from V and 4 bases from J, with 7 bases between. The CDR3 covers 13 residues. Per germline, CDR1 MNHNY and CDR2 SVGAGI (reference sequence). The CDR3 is CASSYPGYNEQFF. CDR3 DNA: TGTGCCAGCAGTTATCCAGGGTACAATGAGCAGTTCTTC.

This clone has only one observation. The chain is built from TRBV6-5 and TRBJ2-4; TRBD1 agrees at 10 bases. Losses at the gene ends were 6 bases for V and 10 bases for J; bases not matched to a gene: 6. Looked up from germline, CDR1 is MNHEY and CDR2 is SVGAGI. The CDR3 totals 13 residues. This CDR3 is CASSQGTGEIQYF. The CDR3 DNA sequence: TGTGCCAGCAGCCAAGGGACAGGGGAAATTCAGTACTTC.

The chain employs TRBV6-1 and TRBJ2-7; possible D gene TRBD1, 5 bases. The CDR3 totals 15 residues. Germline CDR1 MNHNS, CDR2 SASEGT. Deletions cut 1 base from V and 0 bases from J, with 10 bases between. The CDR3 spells CASSEDRHSSYEQYF. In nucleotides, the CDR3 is TGTGCCAGCAGTGAAGACAGGCACAGCTCCTACGAGCAGTACTTC.

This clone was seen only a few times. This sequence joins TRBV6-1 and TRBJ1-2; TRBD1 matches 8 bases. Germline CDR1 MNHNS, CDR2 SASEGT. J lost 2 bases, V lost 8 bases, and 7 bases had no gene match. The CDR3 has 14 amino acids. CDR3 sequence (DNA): TGTGCCAGCGAGACAGGGGTAGGCAACTATGGCTACACCTTC. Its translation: CASETGVGNYGYTF.

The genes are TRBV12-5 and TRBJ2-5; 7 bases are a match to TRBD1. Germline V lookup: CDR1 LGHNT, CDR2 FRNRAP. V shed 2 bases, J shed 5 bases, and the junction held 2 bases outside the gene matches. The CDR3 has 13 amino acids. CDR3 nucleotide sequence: TGTGCTAGTGGTTTGACGACAGGGGAGACCCAGTACTTC. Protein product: CASGLTTGETQYF.

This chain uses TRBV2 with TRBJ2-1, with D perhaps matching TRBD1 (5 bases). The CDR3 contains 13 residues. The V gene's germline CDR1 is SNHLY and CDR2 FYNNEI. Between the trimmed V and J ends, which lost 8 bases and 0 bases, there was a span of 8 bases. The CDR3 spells CASPGPSYNEQFF. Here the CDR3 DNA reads TGTGCCAGCCCAGGGCCCTCCTACAATGAGCAGTTCTTC.

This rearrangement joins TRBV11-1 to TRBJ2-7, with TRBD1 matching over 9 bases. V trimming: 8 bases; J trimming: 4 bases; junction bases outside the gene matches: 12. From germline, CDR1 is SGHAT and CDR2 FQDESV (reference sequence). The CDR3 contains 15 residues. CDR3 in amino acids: CASRTDRQGVYEQYF. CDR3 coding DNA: TGTGCCAGCCGGACGGACCGACAGGGGGTATACGAGCAGTACTTC.

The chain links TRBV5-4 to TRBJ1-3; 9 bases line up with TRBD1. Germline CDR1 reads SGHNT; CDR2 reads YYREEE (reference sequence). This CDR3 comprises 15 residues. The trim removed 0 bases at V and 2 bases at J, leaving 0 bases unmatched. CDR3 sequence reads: CASSLGTGAGNTIYF. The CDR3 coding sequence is TGTGCCAGCAGCTTGGGGACAGGGGCTGGAAACACCATATATTTT. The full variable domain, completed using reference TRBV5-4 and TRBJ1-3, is ETGVTQSPTHLIKTRGQQVTLRCSSQSGHNTVSWYQQALGQGPQFIFQYYREEENGRGNFPPRFSGLQFPNYSSELNVNALELDDSALYLCASSLGTGAGNTIYFGEGSWLTVV.

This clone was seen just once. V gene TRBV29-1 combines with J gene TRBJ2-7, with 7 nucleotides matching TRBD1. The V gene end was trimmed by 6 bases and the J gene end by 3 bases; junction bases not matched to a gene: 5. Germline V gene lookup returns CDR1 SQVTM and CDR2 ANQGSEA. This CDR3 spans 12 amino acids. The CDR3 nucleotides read TGCAGCGTCCGGGACAGCTTCTACGAGCAGTACTTC. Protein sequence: CSVRDSFYEQYF.

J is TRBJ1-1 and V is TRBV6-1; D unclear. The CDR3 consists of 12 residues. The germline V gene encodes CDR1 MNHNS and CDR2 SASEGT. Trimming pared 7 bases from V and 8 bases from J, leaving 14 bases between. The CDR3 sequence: CASTPRLNEAFF. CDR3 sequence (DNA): TGTGCCAGCACGCCCAGGCTCAACGAAGCTTTCTTT.

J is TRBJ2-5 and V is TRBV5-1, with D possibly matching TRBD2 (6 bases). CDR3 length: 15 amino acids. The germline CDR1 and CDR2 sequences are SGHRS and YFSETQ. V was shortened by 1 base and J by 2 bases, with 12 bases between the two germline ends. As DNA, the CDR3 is TGCGCCAGCAGCTTGAGCGGGTGGGATCAAGAGACCCAGTACTTC. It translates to CASSLSGWDQETQYF. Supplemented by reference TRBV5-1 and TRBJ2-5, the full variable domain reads KAGVTQTPRYLIKTRGQQVTLSCSPISGHRSVSWYQQTPGQGLQFLFEYFSETQRNKGNFPGRFSGRQFSNSRSEMNVSTLELGDSALYLCASSLSGWDQETQYFGPGTRLLVL.

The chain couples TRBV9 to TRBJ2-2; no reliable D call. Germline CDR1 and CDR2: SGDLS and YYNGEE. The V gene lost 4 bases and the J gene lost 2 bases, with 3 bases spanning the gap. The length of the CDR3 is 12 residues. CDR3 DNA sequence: TGTGCCAGCAGCCTCAACACCGGGGAGCTGTTTTTT. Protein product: CASSLNTGELFF.

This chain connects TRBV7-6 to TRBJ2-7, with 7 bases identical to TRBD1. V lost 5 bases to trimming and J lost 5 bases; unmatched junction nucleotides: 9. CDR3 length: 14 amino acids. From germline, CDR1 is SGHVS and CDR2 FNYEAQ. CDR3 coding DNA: TGTGCCAGCAGCCCCTCTAAGGGGGCGAACGAGCAGTACTTC. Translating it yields CASSPSKGANEQYF.

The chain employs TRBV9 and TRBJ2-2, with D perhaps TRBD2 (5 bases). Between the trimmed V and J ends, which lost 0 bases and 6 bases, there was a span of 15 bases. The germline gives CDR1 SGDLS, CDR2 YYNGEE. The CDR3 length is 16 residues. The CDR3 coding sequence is TGTGCCAGCAGCGTAGTTGGAACTAGAGCCTCCGGGGAGCTGTTTTTT. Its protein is CASSVVGTRASGELFF.

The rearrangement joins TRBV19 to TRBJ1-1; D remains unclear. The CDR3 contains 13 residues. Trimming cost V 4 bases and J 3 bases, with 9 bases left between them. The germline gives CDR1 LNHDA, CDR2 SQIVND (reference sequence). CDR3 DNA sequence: TGTGCCAGTAGTACCGGGGTATACACTGAAGCTTTCTTT. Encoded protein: CASSTGVYTEAFF.

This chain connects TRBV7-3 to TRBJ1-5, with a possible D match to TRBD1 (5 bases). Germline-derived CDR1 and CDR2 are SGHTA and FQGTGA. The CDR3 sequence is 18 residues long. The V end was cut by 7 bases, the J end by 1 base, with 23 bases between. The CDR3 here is CASNPGGGSFRSNQPQHF. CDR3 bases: TGTGCCAGCAACCCTGGGGGGGGTTCCTTTAGAAGCAATCAGCCCCAGCATTTT.